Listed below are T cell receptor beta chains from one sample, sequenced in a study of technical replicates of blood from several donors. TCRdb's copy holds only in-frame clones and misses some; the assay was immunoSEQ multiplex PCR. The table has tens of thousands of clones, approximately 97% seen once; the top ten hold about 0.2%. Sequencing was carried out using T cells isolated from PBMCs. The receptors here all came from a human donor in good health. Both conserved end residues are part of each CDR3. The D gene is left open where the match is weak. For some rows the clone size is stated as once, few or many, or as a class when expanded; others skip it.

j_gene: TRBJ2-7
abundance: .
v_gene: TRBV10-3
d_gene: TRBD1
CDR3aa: CATTPGQGVSYEQYF
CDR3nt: TGTGCCACGACACCCGGACAGGGGGTTTCCTACGAGCAGTACTTC

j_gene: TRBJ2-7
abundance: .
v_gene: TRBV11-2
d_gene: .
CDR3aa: CASSGPDYEQYF
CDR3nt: TGTGCCAGCAGCGGGCCCGACTACGAGCAGTACTTC

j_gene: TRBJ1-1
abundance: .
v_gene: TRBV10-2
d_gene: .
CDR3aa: CATHGGDNTEAFF
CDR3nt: TGCGCCACCCACGGGGGGGACAACACTGAAGCTTTCTTT

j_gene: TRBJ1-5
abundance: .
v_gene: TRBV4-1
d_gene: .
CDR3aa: CASSHGGNQPQHF
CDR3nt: TGCGCCAGCAGCCATGGGGGGAATCAGCCCCAGCATTTT

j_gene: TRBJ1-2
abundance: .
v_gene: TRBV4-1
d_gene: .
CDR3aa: CASSQESTSQGGYGYTF
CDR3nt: TGCGCCAGCAGCCAAGAGTCGACATCCCAAGGGGGCTATGGCTACACCTTC

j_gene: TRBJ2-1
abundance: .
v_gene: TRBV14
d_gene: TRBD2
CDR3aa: CASSPRLAPSSYNEQFF
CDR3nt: TGTGCCAGCAGCCCCAGACTAGCGCCTAGCTCCTACAATGAGCAGTTCTTC

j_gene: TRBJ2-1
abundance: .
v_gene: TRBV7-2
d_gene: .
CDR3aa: CASSSPVGVSEQFF
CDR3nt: TGTGCCAGCAGCTCACCGGTAGGGGTGAGTGAGCAGTTCTTC

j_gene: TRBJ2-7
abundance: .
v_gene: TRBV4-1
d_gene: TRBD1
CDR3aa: CASSQTLTGLIGYEQYF
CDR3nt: TGCGCCAGCAGCCAGACCCTGACAGGGTTAATAGGGTACGAGCAGTACTTC

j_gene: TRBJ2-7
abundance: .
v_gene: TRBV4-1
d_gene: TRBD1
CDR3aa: CASRRQGASPYEQYF
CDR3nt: TGCGCCAGCAGGCGACAGGGAGCCTCCCCCTACGAGCAGTACTTC

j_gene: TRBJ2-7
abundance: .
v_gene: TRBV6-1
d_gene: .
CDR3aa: CASSAGSLGYEQYF
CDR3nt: TGTGCCAGCAGTGCTGGGAGCTTGGGCTACGAGCAGTACTTC

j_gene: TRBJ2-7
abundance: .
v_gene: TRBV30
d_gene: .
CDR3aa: CAWSTGLGEQYF
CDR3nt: TGTGCCTGGAGTACTGGACTCGGCGAGCAGTACTTC

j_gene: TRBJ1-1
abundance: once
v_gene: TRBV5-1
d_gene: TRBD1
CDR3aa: CASSLTTTGALGAFF
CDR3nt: TGCGCCAGCAGCTTGACCACCACAGGGGCGCTCGGGGCTTTCTTT

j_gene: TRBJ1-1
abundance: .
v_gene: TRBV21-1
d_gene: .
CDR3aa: CASSTLHRRDTEAFF
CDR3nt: TGTGCCAGCAGCACCTTACATAGGCGGGACACTGAAGCTTTCTTT

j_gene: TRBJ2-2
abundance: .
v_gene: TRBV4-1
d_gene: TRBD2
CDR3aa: CASSPTSGGRTGELFF
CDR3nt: TGCGCCAGCAGCCCGACTAGCGGGGGAAGGACCGGGGAGCTGTTTTTT

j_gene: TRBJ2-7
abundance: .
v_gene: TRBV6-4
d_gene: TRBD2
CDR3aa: CASRPGLAGGDQDEQYF
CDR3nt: TGTGCCAGCAGGCCGGGACTAGCGGGAGGGGATCAGGACGAGCAGTACTTC